Presented here are 30 T cell receptor beta chains from one specimen sequenced in a study of PD-1 blockade in classical Hodgkin lymphoma. Time point in this sample: cycle 4 day 1 (C4D1), after more than five weeks of nivolumab. Every patient relapsed after autologous stem cell transplantation, and brentuximab vedotin exposure varied. The CD4+ T cells used were purified from thawed PBMCs through magnetic negative selection. Libraries were prepared by immunoSEQ multiplex PCR; TCRdb keeps only in-frame clonotypes and omits some of them. The sample consists of roughly 13,000 clones, roughly 83% of them appearing once. The sequencing used CD4+ T cells from blood, collected before the fourth cycle of nivolumab. The receptors here all came from a human donor with classical Hodgkin lymphoma.

V gene TRBV7-2 combines with J gene TRBJ2-2; D might be TRBD1 or TRBD2, each matching 6 bases. This CDR3 is 15 amino acids long. Between the trimmed V and J ends, which lost 6 bases and 4 bases, there was a span of 15 bases. Germline-derived CDR1 and CDR2 are SGHTA and FQGNSA. CDR3 amino acids: CASRSDGGGTGELFF. The CDR3 nucleotides read TGTGCCAGCAGATCTGATGGAGGGGGCACCGGGGAGCTGTTTTTT.

The V and J genes are TRBV2 and TRBJ1-2; tentatively, D is TRBD1 (6 bases). The CDR3 is made up of 12 amino acids. V dropped 11 bases and J dropped 2 bases, with 12 bases sitting between them. Germline-derived CDR1 and CDR2 are SNHLY and FYNNEI. The CDR3 here is CADRNLNYGYTF. In DNA form, the CDR3 reads TGTGCCGACAGGAATCTGAACTATGGCTACACCTTC.

This chain connects TRBV5-1 to TRBJ1-1, with D possibly TRBD1 on 6 matching bases. The germline V and J ends were trimmed by 1 base and 2 bases, with 9 bases remaining between them. The germline gives CDR1 SGHRS, CDR2 YFSETQ. The CDR3 is 14 amino acids. This CDR3 reads CASSLLGGNTEAFF. The CDR3 bases are TGCGCCAGCAGCTTGTTAGGGGGAAACACTGAAGCTTTCTTT.

This clone was detected only a few times. The chain links TRBV2 to TRBJ2-7; TRBD2 matches at 9 bases. After removal of 7 bases from V and 5 bases from J, the junction contained 9 bases not matched to a gene. Germline values: CDR1 SNHLY, CDR2 FYNNEI. CDR3 length: 14 amino acids. The CDR3 protein is CASMIGLASDEQYF. CDR3 nucleotide sequence: TGTGCCAGCATGATAGGACTAGCGAGCGACGAGCAGTACTTC. Supplemented by reference TRBV2 and TRBJ2-7, the full variable domain reads EPEVTQTPSHQVTQMGQEVILRCVPISNHLYFYWYRQILGQKVEFLVSFYNNEISEKSEIFDDQFSVERPDGSNFTLKIRSTKLEDSAMYFCASMIGLASDEQYFGPGTRLTVT.

This sequence joins TRBV12-2 and TRBJ1-2. TRBV12-2 is labeled a pseudogene. This CDR3 has 16 amino acids. For the CDR3, the DNA is TGTGCAAGTCGCGCTCTTGAGCCACGAAAGACCTATGGCTACACCTTC. As protein: CASRALEPRKTYGYTF.

This clone was found a few times. V gene TRBV19 combines with J gene TRBJ2-1, with D hard to call. The V and J ends lost 1 base and 9 bases respectively, with 13 bases between them. CDR1 and CDR2 (germline): LNHDA, SQIVND (reference sequence). The CDR3 has 14 residues. The CDR3 region has the DNA TGTGCCAGTAGTATAGGAGAGATTCTTGGTGAGCAGTTCTTC. It encodes CASSIGEILGEQFF. The full variable domain, rest sourced from reference TRBV19 and TRBJ2-1, is DGGITQSPKYLFRKEGQNVTLSCEQNLNHDAMYWYRQDPGQGLRLIYYSQIVNDFQKGDIAEGYSVSREKKESFPLTVTSAQKNPTAFYLCASSIGEILGEQFFGPGTRLTVL.

The genes are TRBV5-4 and TRBJ1-1; TRBD1 aligns across 7 bases. Germline assignment: CDR1 SGHNT and CDR2 YYREEE (reference sequence). The CDR3 is 15 residues long. V gave up 4 bases and J gave up 1 base; unmatched junction bases: 7. CDR3: CASSQPYRGNTEAFF. CDR3 nucleotides: TGTGCCAGCAGCCAACCCTACAGGGGGAACACTGAAGCTTTCTTT.

The rearrangement joins TRBV6-5 to TRBJ2-2; D call uncertain. Trimming left V 8 bases short and J 3 bases short, with 13 bases between. Germline-derived CDR1 and CDR2 are MNHEY and SVGAGI. CDR3 size: 14 residues. CDR3 residues: CASGLSTYTGELFF. The CDR3 coding sequence is TGTGCCAGCGGATTGAGTACTTACACCGGGGAGCTGTTTTTT.

The chain combines TRBV30 with TRBJ1-3; 8 bases match TRBD1. Germline V gene sequence: CDR1 GTSNPN, CDR2 SVGIG (reference sequence). V lost 2 bases, J lost 0 bases, and 6 bases stayed unmatched. The CDR3 runs to 16 residues. This chain's CDR3 is CAWSLGQAFSGNTIYF. CDR3 nucleotides: TGTGCCTGGAGTCTGGGACAGGCCTTCTCTGGAAACACCATATATTTT.

V is TRBV7-3 and J is TRBJ1-1; D not certain. Germline CDR1 is SGHTA and CDR2 is FQGTGA. The CDR3 is 14 residues long. Trimming left V 0 bases short and J 4 bases short, with 9 bases between. CDR3 region: CASSLTGAGTEAFF. In DNA, the CDR3 is TGTGCCAGCAGCTTAACAGGCGCTGGCACTGAAGCTTTCTTT.

The rearrangement uses TRBV20-1 and TRBJ2-7; D is undetermined. This CDR3 has 11 residues. Deletions cut 2 bases from V and 2 bases from J, with 4 bases between. Germline CDR1 reads DFQATT; CDR2 reads SNEGSKA (reference sequence). The CDR3 region has the DNA TGCAGTGCTAGATCGGCCTACGAGCAGTACTTC. It codes for CSARSAYEQYF.

V usage is TRBV10-3 and J usage is TRBJ1-2, with TRBD1 as a possible D gene (6 bases). Deletions cut 6 bases from V and 2 bases from J, with 13 bases between. Germline V gives CDR1 ENHRY, CDR2 SYGVKD. The CDR3 runs 14 residues. Here the CDR3 reads CAISPTGTNYGYTF. The CDR3, as DNA: TGTGCCATCAGCCCGACAGGAACCAACTATGGCTACACCTTC.

The CDR3 spells CASSLAGGRGYTF. The CDR3 DNA is TGTGCCAGCAGCTTAGCAGGGGGCCGCGGCTACACCTTC. The V and J genes are TRBV7-2 and TRBJ1-2; 7 bases fit TRBD1. The germline V gene has CDR1 SGHTA and CDR2 FQGNSA. This CDR3 comprises 13 residues. V dropped 0 bases and J dropped 8; count of bases not matched to a gene: 3.

This clone was recorded a few times. This chain links TRBV7-9 with TRBJ1-1; no firm D call. The CDR3 runs to 16 residues. The germline V and J ends were trimmed by 5 bases and 2 bases, with 18 bases remaining between them. Per the germline V gene, CDR1 is SEHNR and CDR2 is FQNEAQ (reference sequence). The CDR3 sequence is CASSAVALQRNTEAFF. CDR3 sequence (DNA): TGTGCCAGCAGCGCGGTCGCTTTACAAAGAAACACTGAAGCTTTCTTT.

This clone has only one observation. The CDR3 reads CASSEGPPDNQPQHF. The CDR3 nucleotides read TGCGCCAGCAGCGAGGGACCGCCAGACAATCAGCCCCAGCATTTT. The J gene is TRBJ1-5, the V gene TRBV5-1, with D perhaps matching TRBD1 (5 bases). Germline V gene data show CDR1 as SGHRS and CDR2 as YFSETQ. The CDR3 has 15 residues. V was clipped by 4 bases and J by 3 bases, with 14 bases between them.

This chain joins TRBV9 and TRBJ1-2; no clear D. V was trimmed by 4 bases and J by 6 bases, leaving 19 bases between them. The germline gives CDR1 SGDLS, CDR2 YYNGEE. CDR3 length: 15 amino acids. CDR3 bases: TGTGCCAGCAGCCCTAACTCCGTGGGTCGGGATGGCTACACCTTC. Translated: CASSPNSVGRDGYTF. The full variable domain, in which reference TRBV9 and TRBJ1-2 provide the parts outside the CDR3, is DSGVTQTPKHLITATGQRVTLRCSPRSGDLSVYWYQQSLDQGLQFLIQYYNGEERAKGNILERFSAQQFPDLHSELNLSSLELGDSALYFCASSPNSVGRDGYTFGSGTRLTVV.

This chain links TRBV15 with TRBJ2-1; no definite D call. V was clipped by 0 bases and J by 0 bases, with 9 bases between them. The CDR3 runs to 16 residues. Germline CDR1 is LNHNV and CDR2 is YYDKDF (reference sequence). The DNA of the CDR3 is TGTGCCACCAGCAGAGATGGGGAAAGCTCCTACAATGAGCAGTTCTTC. Translation gives CATSRDGESSYNEQFF. Filled out from reference TRBV15 and TRBJ2-1, the complete variable domain reads DAMVIQNPRYQVTQFGKPVTLSCSQTLNHNVMYWYQQKSSQAPKLLFHYYDKDFNNEADTPDNFQSRRPNTSFCFLDIRSPGLGDTAMYLCATSRDGESSYNEQFFGPGTRLTVL.

The rearrangement uses TRBV6-6 and TRBJ1-1; D remains unclear. The ends were cut back, 0 bases at V and 1 base at J, with 6 bases in the middle. Germline lookup yields CDR1 MNHNY and CDR2 SVGAGI (reference sequence). The length of the CDR3 is 14 residues. In DNA, the CDR3 is TGTGCCAGCAGTTACTCGGTACAGAACACTGAAGCTTTCTTT. It encodes CASSYSVQNTEAFF.

The chain couples TRBV7-2 to TRBJ1-1; D gene unclear. Trimming removed 1 base from V and 1 base from J, with 10 bases in between. Germline-derived CDR1 and CDR2 are SGHTA and FQGNSA. The CDR3 covers 15 residues. DNA of the CDR3: TGTGCCAGCAGCTTAGAACGACATAGGAACACTGAAGCTTTCTTT. Translation gives CASSLERHRNTEAFF.

The rearrangement uses TRBV10-3 and TRBJ1-1; D might be TRBD1 (5 bases). The CDR3 extends over 12 amino acids. Trimming stripped 4 bases from V and 5 bases from J, with 8 bases between. CDR1 and CDR2 (germline): ENHRY, SYGVKD. The CDR3 here is CAISGGGTEAFF. The CDR3 DNA is TGTGCCATCAGTGGGGGGGGAACTGAAGCTTTCTTT.

The chain employs TRBV7-9 and TRBJ1-4; D perhaps matches TRBD1 (5 bases). Germline CDR1 SEHNR, CDR2 FQNEAQ (reference sequence). The ends were cut back, 5 bases at V and 4 bases at J, with 14 bases in the middle. The CDR3 is 15 amino acids. CDR3 coding DNA: TGTGCCAGCAGCCCAAGACAGAGGGGTAATGAAAAACTGTTTTTT. This gives the protein CASSPRQRGNEKLFF.

CDR3 in amino acids: CASSPGGQQGNYGYTF. CDR3 coding DNA: TGTGCCAGCAGCCCGGGGGGCCAACAGGGGAACTATGGCTACACCTTC. The V gene is TRBV7-2, the J gene TRBJ1-2; TRBD1 matches at 7 bases. V was clipped by 5 bases and J by 2 bases; unmatched bases: 11. The CDR3 is 16 residues long. The germline CDR1 and CDR2 sequences are SGHTA and FQGNSA.

The CDR3 spells CASSLGTGLVGYTF. The CDR3 DNA follows: TGCGCCAGCAGCTTGGGGACAGGGCTGGTTGGCTACACCTTC. The chain employs TRBV5-1 and TRBJ1-2; TRBD1 aligns across 8 bases. J lost 7 bases, V lost 0 bases, and 5 bases had no gene match. Germline values: CDR1 SGHRS, CDR2 YFSETQ. The CDR3 spans 14 residues. Drawing the rest from reference TRBV5-1 and TRBJ1-2, the complete variable domain is KAGVTQTPRYLIKTRGQQVTLSCSPISGHRSVSWYQQTPGQGLQFLFEYFSETQRNKGNFPGRFSGRQFSNSRSEMNVSTLELGDSALYLCASSLGTGLVGYTFGSGTRLTVV.

The V gene is TRBV5-4, the J gene TRBJ2-7; TRBD2 agrees at 8 bases. The CDR3 runs 15 residues. The junction had 8 bases not matched to a gene; V was cut back by 4 bases and J by 2 bases. From germline, CDR1 is SGHNT and CDR2 YYREEE (reference sequence). This CDR3 reads CASSRSGGFTYEQYF. CDR3 sequence (DNA): TGTGCCAGCAGCCGCAGCGGGGGCTTCACCTACGAGCAGTACTTC.

The chain has TRBV7-8 and TRBJ2-7, with 9 bases matching TRBD2. The length of the CDR3 is 15 residues. V trimming: 5 bases; J trimming: 6 bases; junction bases outside the gene matches: 11. Germline lookup yields CDR1 SGHVS and CDR2 FQNEAQ. This CDR3 is CASSPRIAGVGEQYF. DNA of the CDR3: TGTGCCAGCAGCCCCCGTATAGCGGGAGTTGGCGAGCAGTACTTC.

V is TRBV10-3 and J is TRBJ2-6; D uncertain. V lost 5 bases, J lost 6 bases, and 11 bases lay in between. Germline V lookup: CDR1 ENHRY, CDR2 SYGVKD. CDR3 length equals 14 residues. CDR3 coding DNA: TGTGCCATCAGTTTAGCTGGTCAGGCCAACGTCCTGACTTTC. As protein: CAISLAGQANVLTF.

J is TRBJ2-5 and V is TRBV6-1, with 8 bases matching TRBD2. The V and J ends lost 6 bases and 5 bases, in that order; junction bases with no gene match: 11. Germline CDR1 reads MNHNS; CDR2 reads SASEGT. The CDR3 is 15 residues long. CDR3 in amino acids: CASRGTGGVGETQYF. The CDR3 coding sequence is TGTGCCAGCAGAGGGACGGGAGGGGTGGGGGAGACCCAGTACTTC.

The CDR3 coding sequence is TGTGCCAGCAGTGGCAGGGGCCCCTTTCGAGATGAAAAACTGTTTTTT. It encodes CASSGRGPFRDEKLFF. The gene calls are TRBV2 and TRBJ1-4; maybe TRBD1 (6 bases). V was pared by 4 bases and J by 6 bases, with 18 bases between. Germline lookup yields CDR1 SNHLY and CDR2 FYNNEI. CDR3 size: 16 residues.

This sequence joins TRBV2 and TRBJ1-2; 7 nucleotides agree with TRBD1. Germline CDR1 SNHLY, CDR2 FYNNEI. The CDR3 has 13 residues. With 10 bases clipped from V and 8 bases from J, the junction kept 13 bases outside the gene matches. CDR3 coding DNA: TGTGCCACCTCCCAGACAGGGTATAGCGGCTACACCTTC. The encoded protein is CATSQTGYSGYTF.

The V and J genes are TRBV27 and TRBJ1-6; D not resolved. The ends were cut back, 3 bases at V and 6 bases at J, with 3 bases in the middle. In germline, CDR1 is MNHEY, CDR2 SMNVEV (reference sequence). The CDR3 is made up of 12 amino acids. DNA of the CDR3: TGTGCCAGCAGTTTTCCTAATTCACCCCTCCACTTT. Its protein product is CASSFPNSPLHF.